The source of this T cell receptor (beta chain) is a study of CD8 T cells in ankylosing spondylitis. General study findings and limits: There was a TCR beta motif, made of several highly homologous variants, that appeared characteristic of ankylosing spondylitis blood. Clones linked to disease were reported to show significant enrichment in matched ankylosing spondylitis synovial fluid.

Germline V gene lookup returns CDR1 LNHDA and CDR2 SQIVND (reference sequence). V gave up 2 bases and J gave up 5 bases, with 10 bases separating them. There are 13 residues in the CDR3. From the 5' RACE reads, TCRdb called clonotypes with MiXCR, one entry per CDR3 protein. The sample includes around 100,000 distinct CDR3 sequences, around 24% of them seen just once. This clonotype has a handful of counts. Its specificity is not known. The sample taken for sequencing was synovial fluid, either unsorted or a sorted T cell fraction (not recorded which). The genes are TRBV19 and TRBJ2-7; D perhaps matches TRBD1 (5 bases). This clonotype was sampled from a male donor with ankylosing spondylitis. The CDR3 nucleotides are TGTGCCAGTAGTATAAGGGGTTTCGACGAGCAGTACTTC. The encoded protein is CASSIRGFDEQYF.